This T cell receptor (beta chain) comes out of a study of T cell responses to AZD1222 COVID-19 vaccine. The CDR3 length is 12 residues. V shed 8 bases and J shed 5 bases, with 16 bases lying between them. The germline V gene has CDR1 SQVTM and CDR2 ANQGSEA. Only in-frame clones appear in the TCRdb table, and some are missing; sequencing was by immunoSEQ multiplex PCR. The sample yields 130,000 or so clones, 80% to 95% seen once. This clone was seen a single time. This rearrangement joins TRBV29-1 to TRBJ2-7; D is ambiguous. Here the sequenced sample was peripheral blood, taken 28 days after the second AZD1222 dose. The TCR sequence derives from an adult who received the AZD1222 COVID-19 vaccine. CDR3 residues: CSSQTMSDEQYF. The CDR3 DNA follows: TGCAGCTCCCAGACAATGAGCGACGAGCAGTACTTC.